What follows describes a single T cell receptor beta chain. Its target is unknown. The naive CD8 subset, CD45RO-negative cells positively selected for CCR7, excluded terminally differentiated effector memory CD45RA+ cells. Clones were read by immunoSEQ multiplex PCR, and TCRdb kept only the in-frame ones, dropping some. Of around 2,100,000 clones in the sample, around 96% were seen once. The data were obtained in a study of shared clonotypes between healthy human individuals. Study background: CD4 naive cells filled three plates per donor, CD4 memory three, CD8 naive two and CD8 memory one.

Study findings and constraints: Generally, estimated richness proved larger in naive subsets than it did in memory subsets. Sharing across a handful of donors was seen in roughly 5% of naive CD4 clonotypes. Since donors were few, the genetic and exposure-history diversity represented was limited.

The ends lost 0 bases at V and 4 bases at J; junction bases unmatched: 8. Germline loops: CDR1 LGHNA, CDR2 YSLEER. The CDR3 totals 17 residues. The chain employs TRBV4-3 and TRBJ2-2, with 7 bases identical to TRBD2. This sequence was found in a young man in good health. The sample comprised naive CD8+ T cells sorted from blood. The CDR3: CASSQDYGGWITGELFF. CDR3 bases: TGCGCCAGCAGCCAAGATTACGGGGGGTGGATCACCGGGGAGCTGTTTTTT.